These 8 T cell receptor beta chains were all obtained from the same sample, sequenced in a study of tumor-infiltrating lymphocytes in primary liver carcinoma. Researchers generated TCR beta cDNA from about 0.5 ug of total RNA, relying on a constant-region primer. ARM-PCR was slightly modified, and three nested multiplex PCR rounds with it gave rise to the TCR beta libraries. The opening two PCR rounds, about 11 cycles each, paired TRBV1-TRBV30 forward primers with a C-beta reverse primer. TCRdb reprocessed the multiplex PCR reads with MiXCR, giving one entry per CDR3 protein. The sample gives 150,000 to 200,000 distinct CDR3 sequences, roughly three fifths of which show up once; around three quarters is in the top ten. Both blood RNA, taken from unsorted whole blood, and germline DNA were extracted. Sequenced input: peripheral blood. These receptor sequences come from a man aged 40-49 years with primary liver carcinoma and hepatitis B virus infection.

The rearrangement links TRBV6-5 to TRBJ1-3; D gene unclear. Germline V gene data show CDR1 as MNHEY and CDR2 as SVGAGI. V was shortened by 6 bases and J by 0 bases, with 12 bases between the two germline ends. The length of the CDR3 is 15 residues. The CDR3 DNA is TGTGCCAGCAGCCGAAGCATAATCTCTGGAAACACCATATATTTT. Translated, it gives CASSRSIISGNTIYF.

This clonotype was recorded once. At one end the junction does not follow the germline gene, possibly because of a read error. The V gene is TRBV7-9, the J gene TRBJ2-7; D is tentatively TRBD1 or TRBD2 (9 bases each). This CDR3 spans 17 amino acids. Looked up from germline, CDR1 is SEHNR and CDR2 is FQNEAQ (reference sequence). CDR3 sequence: CTSSGGTGYRHSYEQYF. As DNA, the CDR3 is TGTACCAGCAGCGGGGGGACAGGGTACCGACACTCCTACGAGCAGTACTTC.

J is TRBJ2-6 and V is TRBV24-1; 7 positions agree with TRBD1. V was clipped by 10 bases and J by 0 bases; unmatched bases: 8. CDR1 KGHDR and CDR2 SFDVKD come from the germline V gene. The length of the CDR3 is 16 residues. Here the CDR3 reads CATGDSLFSGANVLTF. The CDR3 DNA sequence: TGTGCCACAGGGGACAGCCTCTTCTCTGGGGCCAACGTCCTGACTTTC.

Comments on this clonotype: A read error is possible here, since a much larger clone lies one base away. The gene calls are TRBV7-9 and TRBJ2-1; TRBD2 is a possible D gene (5 bases). CDR1 SEHNR and CDR2 FQNEAQ come from the germline V gene (reference sequence). The CDR3 spans 15 residues. Trimming removed 5 bases at V and 3 bases at J, with 14 bases between. Here the CDR3 DNA reads TGTGCCAGCAGCGCTAACGTGGGGAGCTACAATGAGCAGTTCTTC. It yields the protein CASSANVGSYNEQFF.

The DNA of the CDR3 is TGCGCCAGCAGCCAAGATCTGTATGGCACAGATACGCAGTATTTT. Encoded protein: CASSQDLYGTDTQYF. The genes are TRBV4-1 and TRBJ2-3; D is undetermined. Germline CDR1 is MGHRA and CDR2 is YSYEKL. V dropped 0 bases and J dropped 1 base, with 8 bases sitting between them. The length of the CDR3 is 15 residues.

Worth noting for this clonotype: One end of the junction does not line up with germline, which may come from a read error. The chain employs TRBV11-1 and TRBJ2-7; D call uncertain. CDR1 SGHAT and CDR2 FQDESV come from the germline V gene (reference sequence). The CDR3 runs to 15 residues. CDR3 protein: CASSLESSVSCEQYF. DNA for the CDR3: TGTGCCAGCAGCTTAGAATCAAGTGTCTCTTGCGAGCAATACTTC.

Note on this clonotype: This sequence may be a read error, since a much larger clone differs from it by one base. The genes are TRBV6-5 and TRBJ1-5; D call uncertain. Germline loops: CDR1 MNHEY, CDR2 SVGAGI. Trimming removed 5 bases at V and 3 bases at J, with 8 bases between. This CDR3 is 13 amino acids long. The CDR3 region is CASSKTINQPQHF. Written as DNA, the CDR3 is TGTGCCAGCAGTAAGACAATCAATCAGCCCCAGCATTTT.

Of note for this clonotype: The junction shows a germline mismatch at one end, possibly a read error. This chain joins TRBV11-2 and TRBJ2-3, with 13 bases lining up with TRBD2. Germline assignment: CDR1 SGHAT and CDR2 FQNNGV. This CDR3 contains 15 residues. DNA of the CDR3: TGTACCAGCAGCTTAGGACTAGCGGGAGAGGATAAGCAGTATTTT. Residues: CTSSLGLAGEDKQYF.